This TCR beta chain originates from a study of cytomegalovirus exposure and HLA in healthy donors. Across the study: Around 200 million T cells yielded 100 million or so unique TCR beta sequences, as an earlier analysis found.

On this clone itself: No antigen is known for it.

Deletions cut 0 bases from V and 0 bases from J, with 4 bases between. The CDR3 spans 14 residues. CDR1 is LGHNA and CDR2 is YSLEER in the germline V gene. With 60 Vbeta and 13 Jbeta primers, the PCR was carried out. The protocol was immunoSEQ multiplex PCR, while the TCRdb copy is restricted to in-frame clones and leaves out a portion. The sample contains around 100,000 clones, 55% to 80% of which appear only once. Likely unrecorded immune exposures existed in these nominally healthy donors. Study results and limitations: In a later analysis, across HLA loci, associated TCR counts were highest for DRB1, lowest for HLA-C.

The sequence derives from a woman in her twenties or thirties in good health and CMV-seronegative. Sequenced: PBMCs. This chain links TRBV4-3 with TRBJ2-3; D call uncertain. The CDR3: CASSQDRSTDTQYF. CDR3 nucleotide sequence: TGCGCCAGCAGCCAAGATCGGAGCACAGATACGCAGTATTTT.